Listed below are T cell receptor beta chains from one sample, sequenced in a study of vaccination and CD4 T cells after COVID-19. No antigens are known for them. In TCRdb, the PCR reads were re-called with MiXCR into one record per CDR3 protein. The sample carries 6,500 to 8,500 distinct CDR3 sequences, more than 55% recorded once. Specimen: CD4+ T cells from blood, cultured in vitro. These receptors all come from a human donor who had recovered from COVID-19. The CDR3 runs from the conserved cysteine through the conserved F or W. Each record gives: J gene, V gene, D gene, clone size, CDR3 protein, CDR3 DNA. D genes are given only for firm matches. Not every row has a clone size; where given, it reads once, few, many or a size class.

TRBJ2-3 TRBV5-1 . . CASSLGGVSTDTQYF TGCGCCAGCAGCTTGGGCGGGGTTAGCACAGATACGCAGTATTTT
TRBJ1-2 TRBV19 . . CASRAPKANYGYTF TGTGCCAGTAGGGCACCAAAGGCTAACTATGGCTACACCTTC
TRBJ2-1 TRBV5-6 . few CASSLGLYNEQFF TGTGCCAGCAGCTTGGGTCTGTACAATGAGCAGTTCTTC
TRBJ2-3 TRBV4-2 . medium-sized CASSQGTSRDTQYF TGTGCCAGCAGCCAAGGGACCTCGAGGGATACGCAGTATTTT
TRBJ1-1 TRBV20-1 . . CSARDPRTGMNTEAFF TGCAGTGCTAGAGACCCTAGAACAGGGATGAACACTGAAGCTTTCTTT
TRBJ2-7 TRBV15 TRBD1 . CATSRDRKAGQAF TGTGCCACCAGCAGAGATCGGAAGGCCGGACAGGCCTTC
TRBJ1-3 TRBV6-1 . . CASRDTRTSDSGNTIYF TGTGCCAGCAGGGACACTCGGACCTCTGACTCTGGAAACACCATATATTTT
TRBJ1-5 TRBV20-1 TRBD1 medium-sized CSARGQGASSNQPQHF TGCAGTGCTAGAGGTCAGGGGGCGTCTAGTAATCAGCCCCAGCATTTT
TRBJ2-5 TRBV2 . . CASRDVEETQYF TGTGCCAGCCGGGACGTTGAAGAGACCCAGTACTTC
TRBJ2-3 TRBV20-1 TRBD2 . CSATRLAGEDTQYF TGCAGTGCTACACGACTAGCGGGGGAAGATACGCAGTATTTT
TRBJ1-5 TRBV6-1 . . CASSGPNRGGGNQPQHF TGTGCCAGCAGTGGCCCCAATCGGGGGGGTGGCAATCAGCCCCAGCATTTT
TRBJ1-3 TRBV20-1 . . CSAPLPPVNTIYF TGCAGTGCTCCCCTCCCACCCGTAAACACCATATATTTT
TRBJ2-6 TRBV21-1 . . CASSKEGVMRAPVTGANVLTF TGTGCCAGCAGCAAAGAAGGAGTGATGAGGGCCCCCGTTACCGGGGCCAACGTCCTGACTTTC
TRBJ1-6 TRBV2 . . CASTEGGFNSPLHF TGTGCCAGCACCGAGGGGGGCTTTAATTCACCCCTCCACTTT
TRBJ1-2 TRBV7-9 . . CASSSRGGQGYGYTF TGTGCCAGCAGCTCCCGAGGAGGTCAGGGCTATGGCTACACCTTC
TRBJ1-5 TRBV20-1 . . CSARRQGIGQPQHF TGCAGTGCTAGAAGGCAGGGGATCGGTCAGCCCCAGCATTTT
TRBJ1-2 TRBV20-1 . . CSARDLSPKRGYTF TGCAGTGCTAGAGATCTTTCGCCGAAACGGGGCTACACCTTC
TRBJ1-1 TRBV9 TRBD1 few CASSAQGGNTEAFF TGTGCCAGCAGCGCCCAGGGGGGGAACACTGAAGCTTTCTTT
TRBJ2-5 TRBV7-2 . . CASSLVAASETQYF TGTGCCAGCAGCTTAGTCGCGGCATCAGAGACCCAGTACTTC
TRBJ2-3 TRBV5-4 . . CASSDRAGTDTQYF TGTGCCAGCAGCGATAGAGCTGGCACAGATACGCAGTATTTT
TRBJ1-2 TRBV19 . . CASSETGGMWGDYGYTF TGTGCCAGTAGTGAAACGGGGGGGATGTGGGGCGACTATGGCTACACCTTC
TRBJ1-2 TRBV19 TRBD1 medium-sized CASSIGQGFGYTF TGTGCCAGTAGTATCGGACAGGGGTTTGGCTACACCTTC
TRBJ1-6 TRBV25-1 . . CASSPTGGDSPLHF TGTGCCAGCAGTCCGACGGGTGGGGATTCACCCCTCCACTTT
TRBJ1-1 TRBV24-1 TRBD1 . CATSDGDSEAFF TGTGCCACCAGTGATGGGGACAGTGAAGCTTTCTTT
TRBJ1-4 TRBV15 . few CATSRGPLGDEKLFF TGTGCCACCAGCAGAGGCCCGCTGGGGGATGAAAAACTGTTTTTT
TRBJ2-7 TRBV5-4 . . CASRRDLSYEQYF TGTGCCAGCCGCCGGGATTTATCCTACGAGCAGTACTTC
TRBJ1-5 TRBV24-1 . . CATSDHSLNQPQHF TGTGCCACCAGTGATCACAGCCTCAATCAGCCCCAGCATTTT
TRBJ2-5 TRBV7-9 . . CASSLGTFQETQYF TGTGCCAGCAGCTTAGGGACCTTCCAAGAGACCCAGTACTTC
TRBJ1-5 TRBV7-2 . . CASSFGPSNQPQHF TGTGCCAGCAGCTTCGGTCCTAGCAATCAGCCCCAGCATTTT
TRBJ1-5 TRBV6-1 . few CASSRRVNQPQHF TGTGCCAGCAGTCGCAGGGTAAATCAGCCCCAGCATTTT
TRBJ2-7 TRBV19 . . CASSNGDTQYEQYF TGTGCCAGTAGTAACGGGGATACCCAATACGAGCAGTACTTC
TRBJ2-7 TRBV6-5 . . CASSWKPHSYEQYF TGTGCCAGCAGTTGGAAGCCCCACTCCTACGAGCAGTACTTC
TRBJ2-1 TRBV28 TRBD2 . CASTPLPLAASYNEQFF TGTGCCAGCACCCCACTACCCCTAGCGGCTTCCTACAATGAGCAGTTCTTC
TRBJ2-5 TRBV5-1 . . CASSFTGSQETQYF TGCGCCAGCAGCTTCACAGGGTCCCAAGAGACCCAGTACTTC
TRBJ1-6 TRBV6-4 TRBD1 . CASSLTGQDSPLHF TGTGCCAGCAGTTTGACAGGGCAGGATTCACCCCTCCACTTT
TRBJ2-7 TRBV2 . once CASSGRTYEQYF TGTGCCAGCTCCGGACGGACCTACGAGCAGTACTTC
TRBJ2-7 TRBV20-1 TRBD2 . CSAKLAGAGEQYF TGCAGTGCCAAATTAGCGGGAGCCGGGGAGCAGTACTTC
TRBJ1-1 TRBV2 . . CASSEQGRGNTEAFF TGTGCCAGCAGTGAACAGGGACGGGGGAACACTGAAGCTTTCTTT
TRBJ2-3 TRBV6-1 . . CASSLDLTGTDTQYF TGTGCCAGCAGCCTCGACTTAACGGGCACAGATACGCAGTATTTT
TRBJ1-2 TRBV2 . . CASILEADGYTF TGTGCCAGCATCCTGGAGGCGGATGGCTACACCTTC
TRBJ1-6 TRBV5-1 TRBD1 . CASSEGQGAYSPLHF TGCGCCAGCAGTGAGGGACAGGGGGCTTACTCACCCCTCCACTTT
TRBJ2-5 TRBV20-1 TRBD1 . CSAVHRGELQETQYF TGCAGTGCTGTTCACAGGGGAGAACTCCAAGAGACCCAGTACTTC
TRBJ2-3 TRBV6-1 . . CASTSGLSTDTQYF TGTGCCAGCACCAGCGGGTTAAGCACAGATACGCAGTATTTT